This T cell receptor beta chain emerged from a study of blood T cell repertoires in COVID-19. Study summary: COVID-19 samples collected from the United States, Italy and Spain covered acute and convalescent phases.

CDR3 length: 16 amino acids. CDR1 is SGHAT and CDR2 is FQNNGV in the germline V gene. With V trimmed by 5 bases and J by 4 bases, 10 bases remained unmatched. Repertoires were generated with immunoSEQ multiplex PCR, while TCRdb's copy carries only in-frame clones and drops some. This sample yields a few hundred thousand clones, of which roughly 87% are seen a single time; about 2.7% belongs to the top ten. Donors were grouped by their self-reported clinical history. For recovered donors of Cohort 3, there were two negative PCRs, clearance, or symptom resolution. The specimen sequenced was PBMCs or T cells enriched from blood (not recorded which). The TCR originated in a young woman who had recovered from COVID-19. The genes are TRBV11-2 and TRBJ1-4; 7 bases map to TRBD1. In DNA form, the CDR3 reads TGTGCCAGCAGCGCGAAGGGGGCAGTCTTTAATGAAAAACTGTTTTTT. Translation gives CASSAKGAVFNEKLFF.